Each of the 23 T cell receptor beta chains below was sequenced from the same sample in a study of T-cell memory formation after mild COVID-19. TCRdb processed the 5' RACE reads anew with MiXCR; each CDR3 protein has one entry. Of 15,000 or so distinct CDR3 sequences listed, over 20% were seen once; the top ten hold about 55%. Input material: PBMCs or a T cell subset sorted from them (not recorded which). These receptors all come from a man aged 18 to 29 who had mild COVID-19 (a few samples of this study predate the infection). Cell type and time point are not known.

This clonotype has a count of ten or more. The CDR3 is CASSHIGASYVYNEQFF. The CDR3 DNA reads TGTGCCAGCAGCCACATAGGCGCTTCCTATGTTTACAATGAGCAGTTCTTC. V is TRBV7-9 and J is TRBJ2-1, with D unresolved. Trimming removed 5 bases from V and 4 bases from J, with 21 bases in between. Germline V gives CDR1 SEHNR, CDR2 FQNEAQ (reference sequence). The CDR3 runs 17 residues.

At least ten counts were recorded for this clonotype. The chain's CDR3 is CASSSVPGQGFGNTIYF. The CDR3 region has the DNA TGTGCCAGCAGCTCGGTTCCGGGACAGGGTTTTGGAAACACCATATATTTT. The chain is built from TRBV7-9 and TRBJ1-3, with 9 bases identical to TRBD1. V lost 4 bases, J lost 3 bases, and 10 bases stayed unmatched. The CDR3 totals 17 residues. CDR1 and CDR2 (germline): SEHNR, FQNEAQ (reference sequence). The complete variable domain, with remaining parts taken from reference TRBV7-9 and TRBJ1-3, reads DTGVSQNPRHKITKRGQNVTFRCDPISEHNRLYWYRQTLGQGPEFLTYFQNEAQLEKSRLLSDRFSAERPKGSFSTLEIQRTEQGDSAMYLCASSSVPGQGFGNTIYFGEGSWLTVV.

V and J are TRBV5-5 and TRBJ2-3; D unresolved. This CDR3 has 14 residues. Germline CDR1 is SGHKS and CDR2 is YYEKEE (reference sequence). V was shortened by 1 base and J by 4 bases, with 10 bases between the two germline ends. The CDR3 region is CASSLMGSPDTQYF. The CDR3 coding sequence is TGTGCCAGCAGCTTGATGGGGTCCCCAGATACGCAGTATTTT. Supplemented by reference TRBV5-5 and TRBJ2-3, the full variable domain reads DAGVTQSPTHLIKTRGQQVTLRCSPISGHKSVSWYQQVLGQGPQFIFQYYEKEERGRGNFPDRFSARQFPNYSSELNVNALLLGDSALYLCASSLMGSPDTQYFGPGTRLTVL.

This clonotype was counted ten times or more. Here the CDR3 DNA reads TGTGCCACCAGCAGAGCGAGGTACAGGGAAAGTGAGGAAGCTTTCTTT. This translates into CATSRARYRESEEAFF. The chain has TRBV15 and TRBJ1-1, with a tentative D call TRBD1 (6 bases). Germline V gene sequence: CDR1 LNHNV, CDR2 YYDKDF (reference sequence). This CDR3 has 16 residues. V gave up 1 base and J gave up 8 bases, with 20 bases separating them.

J is TRBJ2-1 and V is TRBV29-1; 13 bases agree with TRBD2. CDR3 length: 16 residues. Germline V gene sequence: CDR1 SQVTM, CDR2 ANQGSEA. The junction had 11 bases not matched to a gene; V was cut back by 5 bases and J by 7 bases. The CDR3 region is CSVHSPGLAGRNEQFF. For the CDR3, the DNA is TGCAGCGTTCATTCCCCGGGACTAGCGGGACGAAATGAGCAGTTCTTC.

Many counts were recorded for this clonotype. The rearrangement uses TRBV7-3 and TRBJ1-6, with TRBD1 as a possible D gene (6 bases). The germline V and J ends were trimmed by 5 bases and 7 bases, with 12 bases remaining between them. CDR1 is SGHTA and CDR2 is FQGTGA in the germline V gene. The CDR3 extends over 14 amino acids. The CDR3 DNA sequence: TGTGCCAGCAGCCAAGGACAGCCGAATTCACCCCTCCACTTT. This translates into CASSQGQPNSPLHF. Full variable domain (missing parts from reference TRBV7-3 and TRBJ1-6): GAGVSQTPSNKVTEKGKYVELRCDPISGHTALYWYRQSLGQGPEFLIYFQGTGAADDSGLPNDRFFAVRPEGSVSTLKIQRTERGDSAVYLCASSQGQPNSPLHFGNGTRLTVT.

The gene calls are TRBV3-1 and TRBJ2-1, with D tentatively TRBD2 (5 bases). V gave up 0 bases and J gave up 0 bases, with 12 bases separating them. This CDR3 contains 17 residues. Germline V CDR1 and CDR2: LGHDT, YNNKEL (reference sequence). The CDR3 here is CASSQDRLSSSYNEQFF. The CDR3 bases are TGTGCCAGCAGCCAAGATAGACTATCGAGCTCCTACAATGAGCAGTTCTTC.

This clonotype was recorded at least ten times. The chain carries TRBV4-2 and TRBJ2-3, with TRBD2 matching 7 bases. Germline values: CDR1 LGHNA, CDR2 YNFKEQ. The CDR3 is 15 residues long. The ends lost 1 base at V and 0 bases at J; junction bases unmatched: 1. The CDR3 DNA reads TGTGCCAGCAGCCAAGGGGAGGGGAGCACAGATACGCAGTATTTT. It is translated as CASSQGEGSTDTQYF.

The chain has TRBV19 and TRBJ1-6; D might be TRBD1 (6 bases). Trimming cost V 5 bases and J 6 bases, with 11 bases left between them. This CDR3 has 14 residues. The germline CDR1 and CDR2 sequences are LNHDA and SQIVND (reference sequence). CDR3 nucleotide sequence: TGTGCCAGTAGTGTGGGACAACCTAATTCACCCCTCCACTTT. Its protein is CASSVGQPNSPLHF.

This clonotype was seen ten or more times. The genes are TRBV4-3 and TRBJ1-5, with D possibly being TRBD1 (6 bases). The V end lost 0 bases, the J end lost 4 bases, and 13 bases lay between the germline ends. CDR3 length: 16 amino acids. Germline loops: CDR1 LGHNA, CDR2 YSLEER. CDR3 loop: CASSQDHPGANQPQHF. The CDR3 DNA sequence: TGCGCCAGCAGCCAAGATCACCCAGGGGCAAATCAGCCCCAGCATTTT.

This clonotype came up many times. The J gene is TRBJ2-2, the V gene TRBV15; no clear D. This CDR3 comprises 14 residues. Trimming removed 2 bases at V and 5 bases at J, with 9 bases between. CDR1 and CDR2 (germline): LNHNV, YYDKDF (reference sequence). CDR3 nucleotide sequence: TGTGCCACCAGCAGAAAAGGGAAGACCGGGGAGCTGTTTTTT. Protein product: CATSRKGKTGELFF. The full variable domain, rest sourced from reference TRBV15 and TRBJ2-2, is DAMVIQNPRYQVTQFGKPVTLSCSQTLNHNVMYWYQQKSSQAPKLLFHYYDKDFNNEADTPDNFQSRRPNTSFCFLDIRSPGLGDTAMYLCATSRKGKTGELFFGEGSRLTVL.

This chain links TRBV4-3 with TRBJ2-1; perhaps TRBD2 as D (5 bases). Trimming shortened V by 2 bases and J by 7 bases, and 12 bases separated the two germline ends. Looked up from germline, CDR1 is LGHNA and CDR2 is YSLEER. The length of the CDR3 is 14 residues. This chain's CDR3 is CASSQLSTRNEQFF. CDR3 in DNA: TGCGCCAGCAGCCAATTAAGTACTAGGAATGAGCAGTTCTTC.

A few counts support this clonotype. A much bigger clone sits one base away, suggesting this may be a read error. In DNA form, the CDR3 reads TGTGCCAGCAGTTTCCGGGTGAAATACGAGCAGTACTTC. It codes for CASSFRVKYEQYF. V usage is TRBV27 and J usage is TRBJ2-7; D is uncertain. Germline CDR1 MNHEY, CDR2 SMNVEV (reference sequence). Trimming took off 3 bases at V and 4 bases at J, with 10 bases between the two ends. This CDR3 spans 13 amino acids.

This clonotype came up a few times. The chain joins TRBV20-1 to TRBJ2-1, with D perhaps given as TRBD1 or TRBD2 (5 bases each). Germline values: CDR1 DFQATT, CDR2 SNEGSKA (reference sequence). Trimming cost V 3 bases and J 8 bases, with 17 bases left between them. The CDR3 extends over 14 amino acids. CDR3 region: CSASRWGLSDEQFF. The CDR3 DNA reads as TGCAGTGCTAGCAGGTGGGGGTTAAGCGATGAGCAGTTCTTC.

This clonotype was seen ten or more times. The chain employs TRBV27 and TRBJ2-5; D is unclear. Germline V gene lookup returns CDR1 MNHEY and CDR2 SMNVEV (reference sequence). The CDR3 covers 11 residues. Trimming removed 8 bases from V and 4 bases from J, with 8 bases in between. The CDR3 loop reads CASGRVETQYF. In nucleotides, the CDR3 is TGTGCCAGCGGCAGAGTAGAGACCCAGTACTTC.

The chain uses TRBV15 and TRBJ1-1; 8 nucleotides align to TRBD1. CDR1 and CDR2 (germline): LNHNV, YYDKDF (reference sequence). The ends lost 8 bases at V and 6 bases at J; junction bases unmatched: 8. There are 13 residues in the CDR3. The CDR3 spells CATESQGAAEAFF. CDR3 coding DNA: TGTGCCACCGAATCTCAGGGGGCTGCTGAAGCTTTCTTT.

This rearrangement joins TRBV7-9 to TRBJ2-3, with TRBD1 identical over 7 bases. After removal of 7 bases from V and 0 bases from J, the junction contained 4 bases not matched to a gene. Germline V lookup: CDR1 SEHNR, CDR2 FQNEAQ (reference sequence). CDR3 length: 14 amino acids. The CDR3 nucleotides read TGTGCCAGCACAGACAGGGCTAGCACAGATACGCAGTATTTT. It yields the protein CASTDRASTDTQYF.

This clonotype came up many times. This sequence joins TRBV4-1 and TRBJ2-1; maybe TRBD2 (5 bases). Trimming took 0 bases from V and 7 from J, leaving 13 bases between them. In germline, CDR1 is MGHRA, CDR2 YSYEKL. CDR3 length: 15 residues. The CDR3 sequence: CASSQDLWLANEQFF. CDR3 sequence (DNA): TGCGCCAGCAGCCAAGATCTTTGGCTAGCTAATGAGCAGTTCTTC.

This clonotype was detected ten times or more. The chain carries TRBV7-2 and TRBJ2-3; 13 bases are a match to TRBD2. The length of the CDR3 is 19 residues. Germline V gives CDR1 SGHTA, CDR2 FQGNSA. V lost 5 bases and J lost 0; bases outside the gene matches: 11. The CDR3 is CASSRPSGTSGASTDTQYF. The CDR3 DNA reads TGTGCCAGCAGCCGTCCGAGCGGGACTAGCGGGGCCAGCACAGATACGCAGTATTTT. The full variable domain, its missing parts supplied by reference TRBV7-2 and TRBJ2-3, is GAGVSQSPSNKVTEKGKDVELRCDPISGHTALYWYRQSLGQGLEFLIYFQGNSAPDKSGLPSDRFSAERTGGSVSTLTIQRTQQEDSAVYLCASSRPSGTSGASTDTQYFGPGTRLTVL.

The table lists this clonotype with many counts. The chain joins TRBV28 to TRBJ1-5; no firm D call. Germline CDR1 and CDR2: MDHEN and SYDVKM. This CDR3 contains 15 residues. The ends were cut back, 2 bases at V and 5 bases at J, with 13 bases in the middle. The DNA for the CDR3 is TGTGCCAGCAGTTTAATTCCCTGGTCCGATCAGCCCCAGCATTTT. The encoded protein is CASSLIPWSDQPQHF.

Only a few counts were recorded for this clonotype. The chain links TRBV27 to TRBJ1-6; no clear D gene. Looked up from germline, CDR1 is MNHEY and CDR2 is SMNVEV (reference sequence). Trimming shortened V by 1 base and J by 11 bases, and 9 bases separated the two germline ends. The CDR3 spans 13 residues. CDR3 region: CASSLLTPPPLHF. Written as DNA, the CDR3 is TGTGCCAGCAGTTTATTAACCCCTCCACCCCTCCACTTT.

Many counts were recorded for this clonotype. The chain links TRBV9 to TRBJ2-3; D may be TRBD2 (6 bases). CDR1 is SGDLS and CDR2 is YYNGEE in the germline V gene. V was pared by 0 bases and J by 4 bases, with 9 bases between. The CDR3 spans 14 residues. CDR3 sequence (DNA): TGTGCCAGCAGCGTAGCCGGGGAGGCAGATACGCAGTATTTT. Encoded protein: CASSVAGEADTQYF.

This clonotype was picked up many times. This chain links TRBV6-5 with TRBJ2-7; D is uncertain. The CDR3 spans 16 residues. V lost 0 bases and J 7 bases, leaving 19 bases between the germline ends. Per the germline V gene, CDR1 is MNHEY and CDR2 is SVGAGI. The chain's CDR3 is CASSYSPRTVVTEQYF. The CDR3 nucleotides read TGTGCCAGCAGTTACTCGCCCCGGACGGTGGTTACGGAGCAGTACTTC.